The present TCR beta chain was sequenced within a study of blood T cells in healthy people across ages. The study, taken as a whole, reports: A roughly linear age-dependent decrease characterized TCR beta diversity per million T cells.

On this clonotype itself: Its antigen is unknown.

Primers used in a second PCR of roughly 7 to 11 cycles were a sample-barcoded 5' primer and a J-beta primer mix. A tag from a template-switch adaptor with 12 random nucleotides marked each cDNA molecule. TCRdb passed the 5' RACE reads through MiXCR, listing each CDR3 protein once. The data hold 500,000 to 550,000 distinct CDR3 sequences, with around 24% observed a single time. This CDR3 has 13 amino acids. Trimming took 2 bases from V and 3 from J, leaving 10 bases between them. CDR1 is DFQATT and CDR2 is SNEGSKA in the germline V gene (reference sequence). The same sample was also studied in work on T cells of mothers and their children. That report adds: Donation involved a few healthy Caucasian mothers and the six children that they had. Whatever RNA was extracted went entirely into cDNA synthesis, at approximately 1.4 ug per 15 ul.

The receptor was isolated from a boy younger than 18 in good health. The source material was blood. The chain employs TRBV20-1 and TRBJ2-5, with D maybe TRBD2 (5 bases). Written as DNA, the CDR3 is TGCAGTGCTAGACCGTCCGGGGAAGAGACCCAGTACTTC. As protein: CSARPSGEETQYF.